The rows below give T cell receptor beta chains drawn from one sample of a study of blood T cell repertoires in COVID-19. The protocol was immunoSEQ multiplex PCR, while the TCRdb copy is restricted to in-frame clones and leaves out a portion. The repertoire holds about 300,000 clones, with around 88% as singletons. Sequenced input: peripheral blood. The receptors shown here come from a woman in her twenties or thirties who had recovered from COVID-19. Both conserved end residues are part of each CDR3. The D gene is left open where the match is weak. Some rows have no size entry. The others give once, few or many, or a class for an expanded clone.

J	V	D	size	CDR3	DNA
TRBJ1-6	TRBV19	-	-	CASSIGVGRGESPLHF	TGTGCCAGTAGTATTGGAGTAGGCAGGGGAGAATCACCCCTCCACTTT
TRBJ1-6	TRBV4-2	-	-	CASSQEGGHFNSPLHF	TGTGCCAGCAGCCAAGAAGGGGGACACTTCAATTCACCCCTCCACTTT
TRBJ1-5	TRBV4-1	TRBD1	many	CASSRGQGADQPQHF	TGCGCCAGCAGTCGTGGACAGGGGGCAGATCAGCCCCAGCATTTT
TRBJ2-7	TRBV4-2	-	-	CASSSRIQSYEQYF	TGTGCCAGCAGTAGCCGCATTCAATCCTACGAGCAGTACTTC
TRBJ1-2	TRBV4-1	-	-	CASSQDPAEYAYGYTF	TGCGCCAGCAGCCAAGATCCCGCAGAATATGCCTATGGCTACACCTTC
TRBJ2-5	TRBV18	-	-	CASSPEMGQTQYF	TGTGCCAGCTCACCAGAGATGGGCCAGACCCAGTACTTC
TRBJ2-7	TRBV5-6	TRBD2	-	CASSWRLAGSYEQYF	TGTGCCAGCAGCTGGCGACTAGCGGGCTCCTACGAGCAGTACTTC
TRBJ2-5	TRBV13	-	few	CASNAGTPFSETQYF	TGTGCCAGCAACGCCGGGACTCCCTTCTCGGAGACCCAGTACTTC
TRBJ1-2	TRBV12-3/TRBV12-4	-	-	CASSLTQVDGYTF	TGTGCCAGCAGTTTAACGCAGGTAGATGGCTACACCTTC
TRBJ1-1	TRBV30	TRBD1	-	CAWRIRGQIYTEAFF	TGTGCCTGGAGGATCCGGGGACAGATTTACACTGAAGCTTTCTTT
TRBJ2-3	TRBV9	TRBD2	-	CASSAGRTSSSTDTQYF	TGTGCCAGCAGCGCCGGACGGACTAGCTCTAGCACAGATACGCAGTATTTT
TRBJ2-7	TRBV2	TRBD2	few	CASRTGSGVYEQYF	TGTGCCAGCAGGACTGGGAGCGGGGTCTACGAGCAGTACTTC
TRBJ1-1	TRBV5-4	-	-	CASSLGVGGQGEAFF	TGTGCCAGCAGCTTGGGGGTAGGTGGGCAGGGAGAAGCTTTCTTT
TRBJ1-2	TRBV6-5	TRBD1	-	CASSRGISSVGYTF	TGTGCCAGCAGCAGGGGGATAAGTTCGGTCGGCTACACCTTC
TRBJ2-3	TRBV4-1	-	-	CASSGLGFFDTDTQYF	TGCGCCAGCAGCGGGCTGGGCTTTTTTGACACAGATACGCAGTATTTT
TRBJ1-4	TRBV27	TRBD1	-	CASSPGQGYEKLFF	TGTGCCAGCAGTCCGGGACAGGGTTATGAAAAACTGTTTTTT
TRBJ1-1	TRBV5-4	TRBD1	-	CASSLEMEGATEAFF	TGTGCCAGCAGCTTGGAGATGGAGGGGGCCACTGAAGCTTTCTTT
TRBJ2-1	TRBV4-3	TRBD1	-	CASSQDAGQANNEQFF	TGCGCCAGCAGCCAAGATGCAGGACAGGCTAACAATGAGCAGTTCTTC
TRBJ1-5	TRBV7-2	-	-	CASSLGQKPQHF	TGTGCCAGCAGCTTAGGCCAGAAGCCCCAGCATTTT
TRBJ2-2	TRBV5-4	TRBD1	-	CASSGDRGRNTGELFF	TGTGCCAGCAGCGGGGACAGGGGCCGGAACACCGGGGAGCTGTTTTTT
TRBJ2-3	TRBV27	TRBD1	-	CASSPLDRGADTQYF	TGTGCCAGCAGTCCGTTGGACAGGGGTGCAGATACGCAGTATTTT
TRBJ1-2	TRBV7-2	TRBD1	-	CASSAGTADGYTF	TGTGCCAGCAGCGCAGGGACAGCAGATGGCTACACCTTC
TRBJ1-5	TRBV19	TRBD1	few	CASRTGQGKNQPQHF	TGTGCCAGTAGAACGGGACAGGGTAAAAATCAGCCCCAGCATTTT
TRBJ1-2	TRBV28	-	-	CASSLRAYGYTF	TGTGCCAGCAGTTTGAGGGCGTATGGCTACACCTTC
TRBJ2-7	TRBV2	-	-	CASSQGLEQYF	TGTGCCAGCTCACAGGGCCTAGAGCAGTACTTC
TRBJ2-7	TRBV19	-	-	CASSIIQGDYEQYF	TGTGCCAGTAGTATCATACAGGGTGACTACGAGCAGTACTTC
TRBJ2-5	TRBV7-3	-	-	CASSPNGGEETQYF	TGTGCCAGCAGCCCAAACGGCGGGGAAGAGACCCAGTACTTC
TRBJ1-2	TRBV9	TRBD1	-	CASSVGGQYYGYTF	TGTGCCAGCAGCGTAGGGGGACAGTATTATGGCTACACCTTC
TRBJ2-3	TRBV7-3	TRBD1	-	CASSSGPPGQGTDTQYF	TGTGCCAGCAGCTCCGGGCCGCCAGGACAGGGGACAGATACGCAGTATTTT
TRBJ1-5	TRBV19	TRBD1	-	CASSSPTGGSQPQHF	TGTGCCAGTAGCAGTCCCACAGGGGGGAGTCAGCCCCAGCATTTT
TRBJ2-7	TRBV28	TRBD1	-	CASSFSGGWYEQYF	TGTGCCAGCAGTTTTTCAGGGGGCTGGTACGAGCAGTACTTC
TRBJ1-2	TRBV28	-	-	CASSPGDNYGYTF	TGTGCCAGCAGCCCGGGAGACAACTATGGCTACACCTTC
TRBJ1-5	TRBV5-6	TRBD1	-	CASSTRQGLSNQPQHF	TGTGCCAGCAGCACGCGACAGGGACTTAGCAATCAGCCCCAGCATTTT
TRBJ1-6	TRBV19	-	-	CASSILGGINSPLHF	TGTGCCAGTAGTATTTTAGGAGGGATTAATTCACCCCTCCACTTT
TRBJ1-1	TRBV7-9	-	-	CASSPSLDTEAFF	TGTGCCAGCAGCCCTAGTCTTGACACTGAAGCTTTCTTT
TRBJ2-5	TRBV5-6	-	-	CASSPLKETQYF	TGTGCCAGCAGCCCACTTAAGGAGACCCAGTACTTC
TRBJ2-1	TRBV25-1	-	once	CASSVGGASYNEQFF	TGTGCCAGCAGTGTTGGGGGGGCCTCCTACAATGAGCAGTTCTTC
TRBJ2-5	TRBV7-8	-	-	CASSRTPQETQYF	TGTGCCAGCAGCCGGACACCACAAGAGACCCAGTACTTC
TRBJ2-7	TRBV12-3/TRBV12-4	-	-	CASRSQGNEQYF	TGTGCCAGCAGGTCACAGGGAAACGAGCAGTACTTC
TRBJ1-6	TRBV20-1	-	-	CSASILSNSPLHF	TGCAGTGCTAGTATCCTTTCCAATTCACCCCTCCACTTT
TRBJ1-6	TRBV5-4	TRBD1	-	CASRRRQGSYNSPLHF	TGTGCCAGCAGACGTCGACAGGGCTCCTATAATTCACCCCTCCACTTT